This T cell receptor beta chain was profiled in a study of blood T cell repertoires in COVID-19. Overall study: Sites in the United States, Italy and Spain provided acute and convalescent COVID-19 samples.

This clone was picked up a small number of times. The CDR3 has 14 amino acids. Original handling: Scientists estimated how many nucleated cells there were by amplifying reference gene primers. TCRdb's table, derived via immunoSEQ multiplex PCR, lists solely in-frame clones and lacks some. From that table come the V and J calls and clone size; the DNA was used to work out D and trimming. The table shows around 200,000 clones, with about 90% occurring only once. This sequence joins TRBV21-1 and TRBJ1-2; TRBD1 reflects the table's D call only, with no check against the DNA. TRBV21-1 represents a pseudogene. The material sequenced was peripheral blood. The clonotype comes from a man aged 18 to 30 with active or convalescent COVID-19. In nucleotides, the CDR3 is TGTGCCAGCAGCAAAGGTACGCAGGACTATGGCTACACCTTC. Translated: CASSKGTQDYGYTF.